The 7 T cell receptor beta chains below all came from one sample that was sequenced in a study of cytomegalovirus exposure and HLA in healthy donors. Profiling relied on immunoSEQ multiplex PCR, and the TCRdb table lists in-frame clones only, not all of them. The table records some 170,000 clones, about nine tenths of them present only once. The sequenced sample was PBMCs. The receptors were gathered from a man aged 25-40 years in good health and CMV-seropositive.

The chain has TRBV6-5 and TRBJ2-7; TRBD2 agrees at 8 bases. The CDR3 has 15 residues. Germline CDR1 reads MNHEY; CDR2 reads SVGAGI. V trimming: 1 base; J trimming: 5 bases; junction bases outside the gene matches: 7. The CDR3 region is CASSYYRGGLHEQYF. The CDR3 bases are TGTGCCAGCAGTTACTACCGGGGGGGGCTACACGAGCAGTACTTC.

This chain connects TRBV28 to TRBJ2-7; perhaps TRBD2 as D (5 bases). The CDR3 runs 12 residues. Between the trimmed V and J ends, which lost 6 bases and 2 bases, there was a span of 8 bases. CDR1 and CDR2 from the germline V gene are MDHEN and SYDVKM. The chain's CDR3 is CASRDFTYEQYF. CDR3 DNA sequence: TGTGCCAGCAGGGACTTCACCTACGAGCAGTACTTC. Based on the CDR3 plus reference TRBV28 and TRBJ2-7, the full variable domain is DVKVTQSSRYLVKRTGEKVFLECVQDMDHENMFWYRQDPGLGLRLIYFSYDVKMKEKGDIPEGYSVSREKKERFSLILESASTNQTSMYLCASRDFTYEQYFGPGTRLTVT.

The CDR3 nucleotides read TGTGCCAGCCGCCACAGGGGGAATGGCTACACCTTC. Its protein is CASRHRGNGYTF. V gene TRBV6-5 combines with J gene TRBJ1-2; 8 bases align to TRBD1. The CDR3 runs to 12 residues. Germline V CDR1 and CDR2: MNHEY, SVGAGI. With V trimmed by 8 bases and J by 6 bases, 5 bases remained unmatched.

The genes are TRBV2 and TRBJ1-1; D is undetermined. Trimming removed 8 bases from V and 6 bases from J, with 19 bases in between. This CDR3 is 14 amino acids long. Germline V gene lookup returns CDR1 SNHLY and CDR2 FYNNEI. For the CDR3, the DNA is TGTGCCAGCTCTAGACTGGGCGGTGCGGCTGAAGCTTTCTTT. Its translation is CASSRLGGAAEAFF. The full variable domain, in which reference TRBV2 and TRBJ1-1 provide the parts outside the CDR3, is EPEVTQTPSHQVTQMGQEVILRCVPISNHLYFYWYRQILGQKVEFLVSFYNNEISEKSEIFDDQFSVERPDGSNFTLKIRSTKLEDSAMYFCASSRLGGAAEAFFGQGTRLTVV.

V and J are TRBV28 and TRBJ2-7, with 11 bases aligning to TRBD1. Germline assignment: CDR1 MDHEN and CDR2 SYDVKM. V lost 2 bases and J lost 3; bases outside the gene matches: 6. The CDR3 spans 16 residues. CDR3 DNA: TGTGCCAGCAGTTTACCCGGGACAGGGGGGAGCTACGAGCAGTACTTC. Amino acids: CASSLPGTGGSYEQYF.

The V and J genes are TRBV7-3 and TRBJ2-3; 8 bases line up with TRBD2. This CDR3 contains 15 residues. In germline, CDR1 is SGHTA, CDR2 FQGTGA. The trim removed 6 bases at V and 4 bases at J, leaving 9 bases unmatched. CDR3 sequence: CASRPGLGESDTQYF. For the CDR3, the DNA is TGTGCCAGCAGACCGGGACTAGGAGAATCAGATACGCAGTATTTT. The entire variable domain, with the rest obtained from reference TRBV7-3 and TRBJ2-3, is as follows: GAGVSQTPSNKVTEKGKYVELRCDPISGHTALYWYRQSLGQGPEFLIYFQGTGAADDSGLPNDRFFAVRPEGSVSTLKIQRTERGDSAVYLCASRPGLGESDTQYFGPGTRLTVL.

V usage is TRBV7-9 and J usage is TRBJ1-3; TRBD1 might be the D (5 bases). Germline values: CDR1 SEHNR, CDR2 FQNEAQ (reference sequence). The CDR3 length is 15 residues. V lost 3 bases and J 0 bases, leaving 9 bases between the germline ends. This CDR3 is CASSFSGYSGNTIYF. The CDR3 region has the DNA TGTGCCAGCAGCTTCTCAGGGTACTCTGGAAACACCATATATTTT. Combining the CDR3 with reference TRBV7-9 and TRBJ1-3 gives the whole variable domain DTGVSQNPRHKITKRGQNVTFRCDPISEHNRLYWYRQTLGQGPEFLTYFQNEAQLEKSRLLSDRFSAERPKGSFSTLEIQRTEQGDSAMYLCASSFSGYSGNTIYFGEGSWLTVV.